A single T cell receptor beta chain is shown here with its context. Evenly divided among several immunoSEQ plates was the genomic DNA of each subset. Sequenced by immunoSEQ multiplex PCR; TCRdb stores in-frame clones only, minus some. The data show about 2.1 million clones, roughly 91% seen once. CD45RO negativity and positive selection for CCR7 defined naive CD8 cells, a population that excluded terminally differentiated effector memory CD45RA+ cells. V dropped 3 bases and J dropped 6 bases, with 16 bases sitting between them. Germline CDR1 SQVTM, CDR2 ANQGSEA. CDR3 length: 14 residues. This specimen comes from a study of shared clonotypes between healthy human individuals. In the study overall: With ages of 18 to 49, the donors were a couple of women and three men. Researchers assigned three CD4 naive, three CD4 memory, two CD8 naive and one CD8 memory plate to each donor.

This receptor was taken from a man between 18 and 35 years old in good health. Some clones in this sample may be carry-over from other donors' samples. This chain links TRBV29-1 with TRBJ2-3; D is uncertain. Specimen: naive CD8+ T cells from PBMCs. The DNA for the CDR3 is TGCAGCGTTGAGATATTATCTGGGGTGGATACGCAGTATTTT. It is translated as CSVEILSGVDTQYF.